A single sample is the source of the 15 T cell receptor beta chains below, sequenced in a study of CD8 T cells in ankylosing spondylitis. A single record per CDR3 protein comes from TCRdb applying MiXCR to the 5' RACE reads. Here the sample spans some 180,000 distinct CDR3 sequences, roughly 18% being singletons. The sequencing sample was made of blood, either unsorted or a sorted T cell fraction (not recorded which). These receptors originate from a male donor aged 5 to 30 with ankylosing spondylitis or in good health (not recorded which).

This clonotype appeared many times. The chain recombines TRBV7-2 with TRBJ2-7; 8 bases agree with TRBD1. Germline V gene sequence: CDR1 SGHTA, CDR2 FQGNSA. V gave up 5 bases and J gave up 4 bases; unmatched junction bases: 10. The CDR3 is 15 residues long. CDR3 bases: TGTGCCAGCAGCGTCGGGACAGGAGCCGCTTACGAGCAGTACTTC. It is translated as CASSVGTGAAYEQYF.

Many counts were recorded for this clonotype. The chain recombines TRBV7-3 with TRBJ2-3, with unresolved D. This CDR3 contains 14 residues. Germline V gene lookup returns CDR1 SGHTA and CDR2 FQGTGA. V was shortened by 1 base and J by 4 bases, with 9 bases between the two germline ends. The CDR3 region is CASSLIGDSDTQYF. In DNA form, the CDR3 reads TGTGCCAGCAGCTTAATAGGAGACTCAGATACGCAGTATTTT.

CDR3 amino acids: CSARELNSPLHF. The DNA of the CDR3 is TGCAGTGCTCGGGAACTTAATTCACCCCTCCACTTT. The gene calls are TRBV20-1 and TRBJ1-6; D is unclear. The CDR3 runs to 12 residues. Germline CDR1 is DFQATT and CDR2 is SNEGSKA (reference sequence). Trimming shortened V by 5 bases and J by 6 bases, and 8 bases separated the two germline ends.

This clonotype occurred many times. A junction boundary mismatches the germline segment, possibly from a read error. This rearrangement joins TRBV4-2 to TRBJ2-1, with 9 bases fitting TRBD2. The CDR3 sequence is 16 residues long. Germline CDR1 is LGHNA and CDR2 is YNFKEQ. CDR3 in DNA: TGTGCCAGCAGTCAAGGGGGCGGGAGGGGTTACAATGAGCAGTTCTTC. It translates to CASSQGGGRGYNEQFF.

This clonotype was observed at least ten times. The chain uses TRBV11-2 and TRBJ2-4; D may be TRBD1 (6 bases). Germline lookup yields CDR1 SGHAT and CDR2 FQNNGV. The CDR3 spans 20 residues. V shed 5 bases and J shed 0 bases, with 26 bases lying between them. The CDR3 DNA is TGTGCCAGCAGCCAACGATACAGGGCGAACAGGGATATAGCCAAAAACATTCAGTACTTC. The encoded protein is CASSQRYRANRDIAKNIQYF.

The V call is TRBV18, the J call TRBJ2-1, with 10 nucleotides matching TRBD2. Per the germline V gene, CDR1 is KGHSH and CDR2 is LQKENI. The CDR3 runs 17 residues. After removal of 5 bases from V and 0 bases from J, the junction contained 7 bases not matched to a gene. The CDR3 protein is CASSNLAGASSYNEQFF. The DNA for the CDR3 is TGTGCCAGCTCAAACCTAGCGGGAGCGAGCTCCTACAATGAGCAGTTCTTC.

This chain joins TRBV6-8 and TRBJ1-2; possible D gene TRBD1, 6 bases. This CDR3 spans 15 amino acids. Germline CDR1 and CDR2: MNHGY and SAAAGT. The V end lost 2 bases, the J end lost 5 bases, and 15 bases lay between the germline ends. The CDR3 DNA reads as TGTGCCAGCAGTTACCCGATGGCCAGGGGTTATGGCTACACCTTC. Its protein is CASSYPMARGYGYTF.

This clonotype was detected many times. V gene TRBV9 combines with J gene TRBJ2-5, with 7 bases fitting TRBD2. This CDR3 spans 16 amino acids. J lost 3 bases, V lost 4 bases, and 12 bases had no gene match. Germline V gives CDR1 SGDLS, CDR2 YYNGEE. The CDR3 DNA sequence: TGTGCCAGCAGCTCTACCCCCGGACGGGGGGAAGAGACCCAGTACTTC. As protein: CASSSTPGRGEETQYF.

This clonotype was found many times. The chain joins TRBV7-9 to TRBJ2-5, with a tentative D call TRBD2 (5 bases). V dropped 6 bases and J dropped 0 bases, with 11 bases sitting between them. Germline V gene lookup returns CDR1 SEHNR and CDR2 FQNEAQ (reference sequence). The CDR3 is 14 residues long. CDR3 sequence (DNA): TGTGCCAGCAGGGGAGTGGGGTACCAAGAGACCCAGTACTTC. Amino acids: CASRGVGYQETQYF.

This clonotype was found many times. The V call is TRBV7-8, the J call TRBJ2-3; D possibly corresponds to TRBD2 (7 bases). The germline V and J ends were trimmed by 0 bases and 3 bases, with 22 bases remaining between them. The CDR3 contains 19 residues. In germline, CDR1 is SGHVS, CDR2 FQNEAQ. This CDR3 reads CASSLARLGGRGMTDTQYF. CDR3 DNA: TGTGCCAGCAGCTTAGCGCGTCTGGGGGGGCGGGGGATGACAGATACGCAGTATTTT.

This clonotype was observed at least ten times. The J gene is TRBJ2-1, the V gene TRBV7-3; 12 bases line up with TRBD2. Germline trimming cut 1 base from V and 10 bases from J; bases unmatched to any gene: 14. This CDR3 spans 18 amino acids. The germline V gene encodes CDR1 SGHTA and CDR2 FQGTGA. The CDR3 DNA is TGTGCCAGCAGCTTAAAGGCGCGCGGGCTAGCGGGAGGGCAAGAGCAGTTCTTC. It encodes CASSLKARGLAGGQEQFF.

This chain links TRBV29-1 with TRBJ2-7, with D unclear. The CDR3 contains 11 residues. Germline CDR1 and CDR2: SQVTM and ANQGSEA. The germline V and J ends were trimmed by 5 bases and 3 bases, with 8 bases remaining between them. The CDR3, as DNA: TGCAGCGTTCTGGTAAACTACGAGCAGTACTTC. Its protein is CSVLVNYEQYF.

This clonotype appeared many times. The chain joins TRBV9 to TRBJ2-6, with D unclear. CDR1 and CDR2 from the germline V gene are SGDLS and YYNGEE. V dropped 0 bases and J dropped 0 bases, with 1 base sitting between them. The CDR3 sequence is 14 residues long. The CDR3 protein is CASSVDSGANVLTF. CDR3 nucleotides: TGTGCCAGCAGCGTAGACTCTGGGGCCAACGTCCTGACTTTC.

There are many counts of this clonotype. V is TRBV20-1 and J is TRBJ2-2; a possible D gene is TRBD2 (6 bases). With 6 bases removed from V and 5 bases from J, the gap between germline ends came to 10 bases. This CDR3 contains 12 residues. The V gene's germline CDR1 is DFQATT and CDR2 SNEGSKA (reference sequence). DNA for the CDR3: TGCAGTGCCGGTGGGAGGACCGGGGAGCTGTTTTTT. This encodes CSAGGRTGELFF.

This clonotype was observed at least ten times. The rearrangement joins TRBV7-8 to TRBJ2-7; D gene uncertain. Looked up from germline, CDR1 is SGHVS and CDR2 is FQNEAQ. Trimming stripped 5 bases from V and 5 bases from J, with 10 bases between. The CDR3 sequence is 12 residues long. The CDR3 loop reads CASSPQGHEQYF. DNA for the CDR3: TGTGCCAGCAGCCCCCAAGGGCACGAGCAGTACTTC. The whole variable domain, remainder taken from reference TRBV7-8 and TRBJ2-7, is GAGVSQSPRYKVAKRGQDVALRCDPISGHVSLFWYQQALGQGPEFLTYFQNEAQLDKSGLPSDRFFAERPEGSVSTLKIQRTQQEDSAVYLCASSPQGHEQYFGPGTRLTVT.